The rows below give T cell receptor beta chains drawn from one sample of a study of blood T cells in healthy people across ages. TCRdb used MiXCR to reprocess the 5' RACE reads, holding one entry per CDR3 protein. The sample lists some 790,000 distinct CDR3 sequences, 29% seen once, with around 15% in the top ten. Sample: blood. These receptors were collected from an elderly woman in good health. Both conserved end residues are trimmed from each CDR3.

j_gene | v_gene | CDR3aa
TRBJ2-1 | TRBV7-2 | ASSWLAGGPFENEQF
TRBJ2-6 | TRBV2 | ASSRDRDSGANVLT
- | TRBV6-5 | ASSPLGGRTETQY
TRBJ2-1 | TRBV27 | ASSLGGRVDEQF
TRBJ2-1 | TRBV4-1 | ASSQPGGPGAYNEQF
TRBJ2-2 | TRBV5-5 | ASSFLPYTGELF
TRBJ2-1 | TRBV30 | AWVGTAPYNEQF
TRBJ2-5 | TRBV4-3 | ASSQAPGASGEQIETQY
TRBJ2-5 | TRBV7-2 | ASSLNALRETQY
TRBJ2-7 | TRBV6-1 | ASSPTGTGQPSYEQY
TRBJ1-5 | TRBV27 | ASSLGGGLKNQPQH
TRBJ1-6 | TRBV7-7 | ASSPYPGDKVYNSPLH
TRBJ2-3 | TRBV20-1 | SARANSGGLQY
TRBJ2-7 | TRBV15 | ATSTLAGGYEQY
TRBJ1-2 | TRBV7-9 | ASSLATGQGNYGYT
TRBJ2-1 | TRBV5-4 | ASSKGQLANEQF
TRBJ2-7 | TRBV3-1 | ASSQVEVTEGHEQY
TRBJ1-5 | TRBV5-1 | ASSLGTASNQPQH
TRBJ2-5 | TRBV10-3 | AIRVDRIQETQY
TRBJ2-3 | TRBV6-5 | ASSWDSGGAFSTDTQY
TRBJ1-4 | TRBV9 | ASSKDRGREKLF
TRBJ1-2 | TRBV2 | ASSEGTSESYGYT
TRBJ2-5 | TRBV5-1 | ASSLEGVSGETQY
TRBJ2-1 | TRBV7-9 | ASSLVPPGLNEQF
TRBJ1-5 | TRBV9 | ASSVEGNSNQPQH
TRBJ2-3 | TRBV18 | ASSPRAGGADTQY
TRBJ1-1 | TRBV19 | ASSTQGDTEAF
TRBJ1-1 | TRBV18 | ASSPASGTEAF
TRBJ1-1 | TRBV7-6 | ASSLHVRDRGVRWTEAF
TRBJ2-1 | TRBV20-1 | SARALGVSYNEQF
TRBJ2-1 | TRBV11-2 | ASSLTRDNEQF
TRBJ1-1 | TRBV7-9 | ASSQTDIEAF